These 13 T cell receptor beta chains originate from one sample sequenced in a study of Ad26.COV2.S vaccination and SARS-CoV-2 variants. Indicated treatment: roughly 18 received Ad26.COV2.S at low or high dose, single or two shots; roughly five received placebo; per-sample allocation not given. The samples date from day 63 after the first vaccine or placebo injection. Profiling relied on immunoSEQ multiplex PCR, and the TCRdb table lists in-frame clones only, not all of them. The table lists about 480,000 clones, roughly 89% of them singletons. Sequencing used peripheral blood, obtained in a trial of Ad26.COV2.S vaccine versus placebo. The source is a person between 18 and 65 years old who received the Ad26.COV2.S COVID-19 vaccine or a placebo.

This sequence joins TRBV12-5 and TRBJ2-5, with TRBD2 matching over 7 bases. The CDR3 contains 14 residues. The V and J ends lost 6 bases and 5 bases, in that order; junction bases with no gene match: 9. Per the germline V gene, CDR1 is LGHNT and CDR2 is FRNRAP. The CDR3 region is CASGAGVAGETQYF. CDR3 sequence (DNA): TGTGCTAGTGGGGCGGGAGTTGCTGGTGAGACCCAGTACTTC.

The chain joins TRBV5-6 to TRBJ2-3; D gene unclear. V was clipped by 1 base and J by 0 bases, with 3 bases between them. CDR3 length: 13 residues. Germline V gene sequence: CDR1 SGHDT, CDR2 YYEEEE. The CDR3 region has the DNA TGTGCCAGCAGCTTGTCTAGCACAGATACGCAGTATTTT. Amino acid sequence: CASSLSSTDTQYF.

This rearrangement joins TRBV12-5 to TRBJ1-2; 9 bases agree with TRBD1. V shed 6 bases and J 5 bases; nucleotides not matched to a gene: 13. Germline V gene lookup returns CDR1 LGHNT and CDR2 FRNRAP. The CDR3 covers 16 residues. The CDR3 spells CASGGQGQRIWYGYTF. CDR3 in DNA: TGTGCTAGTGGGGGACAGGGCCAACGAATTTGGTATGGCTACACCTTC.

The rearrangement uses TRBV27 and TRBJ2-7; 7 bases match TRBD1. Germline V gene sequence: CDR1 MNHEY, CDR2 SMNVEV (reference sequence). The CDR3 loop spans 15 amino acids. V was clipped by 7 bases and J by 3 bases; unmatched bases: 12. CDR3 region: CASKPASGQFYEQYF. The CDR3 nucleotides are TGTGCCAGCAAACCCGCATCGGGACAGTTCTACGAGCAGTACTTC.

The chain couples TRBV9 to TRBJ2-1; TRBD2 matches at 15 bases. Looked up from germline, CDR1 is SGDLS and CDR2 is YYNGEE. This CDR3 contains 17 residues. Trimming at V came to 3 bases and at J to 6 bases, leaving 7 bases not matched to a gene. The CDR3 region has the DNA TGTGCCAGCAGCGCCGGGACTAGCGGGAGGCCCACCAATGAGCAGTTCTTC. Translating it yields CASSAGTSGRPTNEQFF.

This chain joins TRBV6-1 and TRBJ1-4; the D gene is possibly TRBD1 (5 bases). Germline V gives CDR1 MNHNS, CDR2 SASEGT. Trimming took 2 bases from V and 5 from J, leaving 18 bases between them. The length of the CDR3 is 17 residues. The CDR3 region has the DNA TGTGCCAGCAGTGAAACCGGGACGCCCGGGATCAATGAAAAACTGTTTTTT. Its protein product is CASSETGTPGINEKLFF.

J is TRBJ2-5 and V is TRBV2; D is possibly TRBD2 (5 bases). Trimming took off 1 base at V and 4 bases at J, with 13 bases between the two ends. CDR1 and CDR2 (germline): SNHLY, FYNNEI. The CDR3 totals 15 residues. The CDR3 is CASSEEGVGPETQYF. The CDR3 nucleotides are TGTGCCAGCAGTGAAGAGGGAGTTGGGCCAGAGACCCAGTACTTC.

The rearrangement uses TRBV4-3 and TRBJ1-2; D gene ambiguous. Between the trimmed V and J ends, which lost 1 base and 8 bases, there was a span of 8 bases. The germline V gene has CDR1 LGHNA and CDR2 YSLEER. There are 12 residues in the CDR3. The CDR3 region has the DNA TGCGCCAGCAGCCAAGCAGGAGGCGGCTACACCTTC. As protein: CASSQAGGGYTF.

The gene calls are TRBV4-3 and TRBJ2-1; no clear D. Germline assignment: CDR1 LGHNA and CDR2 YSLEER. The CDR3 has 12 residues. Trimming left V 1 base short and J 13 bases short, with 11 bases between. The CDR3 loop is CASSQGAGPQFF. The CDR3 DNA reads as TGCGCCAGCAGCCAAGGGGCAGGACCCCAGTTCTTC.

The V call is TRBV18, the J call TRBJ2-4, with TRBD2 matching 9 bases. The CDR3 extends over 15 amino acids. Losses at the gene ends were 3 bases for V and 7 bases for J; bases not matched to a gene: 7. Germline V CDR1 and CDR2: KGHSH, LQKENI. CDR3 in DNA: TGTGCCAGCTCACCCCCGGGTAGCGGGAGTAACATTCAGTACTTC. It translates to CASSPPGSGSNIQYF.

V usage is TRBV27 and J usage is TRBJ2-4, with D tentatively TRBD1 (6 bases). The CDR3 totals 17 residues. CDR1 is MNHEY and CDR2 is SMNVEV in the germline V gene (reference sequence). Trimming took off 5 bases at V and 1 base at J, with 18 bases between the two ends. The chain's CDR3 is CASSTLQGWAAKNIQYF. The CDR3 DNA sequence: TGTGCCAGCAGTACCCTACAGGGTTGGGCTGCCAAAAACATTCAGTACTTC.

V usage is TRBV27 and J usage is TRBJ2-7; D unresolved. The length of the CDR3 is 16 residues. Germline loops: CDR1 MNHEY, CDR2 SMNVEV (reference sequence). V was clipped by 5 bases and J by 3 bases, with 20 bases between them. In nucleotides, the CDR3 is TGTGCCAGCAGTCCTATTCTCGGAACTATCTTCTACGAGCAGTACTTC. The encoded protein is CASSPILGTIFYEQYF.

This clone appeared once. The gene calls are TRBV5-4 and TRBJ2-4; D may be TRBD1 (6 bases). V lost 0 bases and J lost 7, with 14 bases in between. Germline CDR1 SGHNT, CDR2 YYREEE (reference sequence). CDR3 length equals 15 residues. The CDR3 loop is CASSLEVSGHNIQYF. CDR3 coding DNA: TGTGCCAGCAGCTTGGAGGTTTCGGGACATAACATTCAGTACTTC.